This TCR beta chain was identified during a study of regulatory T cells in long-lasting Graves disease. Study-wide findings and caveats: Between persistent patients, about 2,700 public clonotypes were shared, exceeding the roughly 1,000 shared between new patients. Patients with persistent Graves' had lower TCR diversity than newly diagnosed patients.

This CDR3 spans 14 amino acids. Per germline, CDR1 MDHEN and CDR2 SYDVKM. With 4 bases clipped from V and 6 bases from J, the junction kept 7 bases outside the gene matches. Time point meaning: newly diagnosed GD, antithyroid drugs for less than 3 months. Extracted RNA from PBMCs served as the source of the TCR library. This clonotype was seen many times. Its antigen is still unknown. Investigators prepared the TCR beta libraries by applying iRepertoire HTBI primers and Arm-PCR of CDR3 regions. Authors' processing steps: Sequenced samples collectively carried approximately 58 TRBV and some 15 TRBJ segments. TCRdb called the multiplex PCR reads again in MiXCR, with one record for every CDR3 protein. The V and J calls reflect TCRdb's pipeline rather than the authors' work. Among around 420,000 distinct CDR3 sequences listed, 15% were seen once. These data were likewise used in another study, on T cells in Graves' hyperthyroidism and ophthalmopathy.

This specimen consisted of peripheral blood mononuclear cells (PBMCs), obtained at new diagnosis, from a patient treated with antithyroid drugs. This chain uses TRBV28 with TRBJ2-3; 7 bases agree with TRBD2. The receptor's source is a woman between 40 and 50 years old with Graves disease. The CDR3 nucleotides are TGTGCCAGCAGTTCTGGCGGGAGAGTGGATACGCAGTATTTT. Protein: CASSSGGRVDTQYF.